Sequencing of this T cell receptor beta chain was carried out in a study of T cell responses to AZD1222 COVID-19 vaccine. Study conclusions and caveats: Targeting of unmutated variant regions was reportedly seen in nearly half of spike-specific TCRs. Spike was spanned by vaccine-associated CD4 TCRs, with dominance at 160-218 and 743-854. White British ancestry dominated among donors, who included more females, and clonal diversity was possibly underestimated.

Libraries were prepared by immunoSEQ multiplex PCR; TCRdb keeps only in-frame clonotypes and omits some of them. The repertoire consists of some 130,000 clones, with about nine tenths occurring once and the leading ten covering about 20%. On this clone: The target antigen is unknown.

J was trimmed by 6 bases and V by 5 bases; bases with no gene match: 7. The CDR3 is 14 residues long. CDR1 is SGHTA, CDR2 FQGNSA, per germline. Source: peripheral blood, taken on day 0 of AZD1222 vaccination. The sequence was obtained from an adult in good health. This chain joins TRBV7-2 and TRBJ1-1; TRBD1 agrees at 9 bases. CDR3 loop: CASSPRQGVSEAFF. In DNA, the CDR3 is TGTGCCAGCAGCCCTAGACAGGGGGTGTCTGAAGCTTTCTTT.